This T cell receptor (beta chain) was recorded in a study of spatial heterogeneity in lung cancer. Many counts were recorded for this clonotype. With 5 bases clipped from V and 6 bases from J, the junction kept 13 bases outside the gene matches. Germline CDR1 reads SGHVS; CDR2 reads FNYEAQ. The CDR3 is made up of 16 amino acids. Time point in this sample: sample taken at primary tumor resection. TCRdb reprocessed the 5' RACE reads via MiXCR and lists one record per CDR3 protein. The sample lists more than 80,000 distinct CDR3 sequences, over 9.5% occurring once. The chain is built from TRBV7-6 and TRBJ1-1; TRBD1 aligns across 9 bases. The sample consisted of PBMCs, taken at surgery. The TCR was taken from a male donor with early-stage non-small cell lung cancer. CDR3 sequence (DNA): TGTGCCAGCAGCCAAAAGACAGGGGGGCTTGACGCTGAAGCTTTCTTT. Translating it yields CASSQKTGGLDAEAFF.